The 2 T cell receptor beta chains below come from one sample, sequenced in a study of control samples from healthy donors and cancer patients. Measured with immunoSEQ multiplex PCR; TCRdb has only the in-frame clones, and not every one. The top ten clones hold over 10% of a sample with 150,000 or so clones, 94% of them seen once. Sequenced material: blood. The receptors were gathered from a man aged 35 to 55 in good health.

This clone showed up just a few times. CDR3 sequence: CASSKPGQGGRNTEAFF. CDR3 nucleotides: TGTGCCAGCAGCAAGCCGGGACAGGGGGGTAGAAACACTGAAGCTTTCTTT. V and J are TRBV21-1 and TRBJ1-1; TRBD1 reflects the table's D call only, with no check against the DNA. TRBV21-1 has pseudogene status. The CDR3 runs to 17 residues.

The sample holds one count of this clone. This sample also contains other DNA sequences that code for the same CDR3. The chain recombines TRBV10-3 with TRBJ2-7; 8 bases match TRBD1. The germline V gene has CDR1 ENHRY and CDR2 SYGVKD. V lost 6 bases and J lost 0; bases outside the gene matches: 4. The CDR3 is made up of 14 amino acids. The chain's CDR3 is CAISYRGSSYEQYF. CDR3 in DNA: TGTGCCATCAGCTACAGGGGGAGCTCCTACGAGCAGTACTTC.